This entry is about one T cell receptor beta chain. This specimen belongs to a study of blood T cell repertoires in COVID-19. Study in general: Some COVID-19 samples were acute and others convalescent; all came from the United States, Italy and Spain. PBMCs, B-cell-depleted T cells, or T cells provided the cDNA or gDNA that made up the material.

The V and J ends lost 2 bases and 4 bases respectively, with 9 bases between them. Per germline, CDR1 SGHKS and CDR2 YYEKEE (reference sequence). CDR3 length equals 13 residues. Per the original data handling: Reference gene primers were amplified, and this amplification served to estimate nucleated cell counts. TCRdb keeps only in-frame clones here, not all; method: immunoSEQ multiplex PCR. Clone size and the V and J calls come from that table; the DNA yielded D and trimming. The table shows fewer than 350,000 clones, with approximately 80% occurring only once. The sequenced material came from peripheral blood. This TCR came from a woman aged 55-70 years with active or convalescent COVID-19. The rearrangement uses TRBV5-5 and TRBJ1-1; D uncertain. CDR3 sequence: CASSFNRGTEAFF. The DNA for the CDR3 is TGTGCCAGCAGCTTTAACCGGGGCACTGAAGCTTTCTTT.